This TCR beta chain was documented in a study of blood T cells in healthy people across ages. On the study more broadly: Using template switching, researchers captured about one barcoded beta molecule for each two T cells. Regarding the study as a whole: When set beside aged donors, long-lived donors presented more naive CD4+ cells and higher diversity. Age showed a roughly linear inverse relationship with TCR beta diversity per million T cells.

About this clonotype: Its antigen is unidentified.

Through a sample-barcoded 5' primer and a J-beta primer mix, a second PCR was run for 7 to 11 cycles. In TCRdb, the 5' RACE reads were re-called with MiXCR into one record per CDR3 protein. The sample has 700,000 to 850,000 distinct CDR3 sequences, around 36% seen once. The germline gives CDR1 SGHRS, CDR2 YFSETQ. The V end was cut by 4 bases, the J end by 6 bases, with 10 bases between. CDR3 size: 12 residues. The receptor comes from a young man in good health. V usage is TRBV5-1 and J usage is TRBJ1-2, with D unclear. Input material: blood. The CDR3 reads CASSESYNGYTF. CDR3 DNA: TGCGCCAGCAGCGAGAGCTACAATGGCTACACCTTC.